A single sample is the source of the 3 T cell receptor beta chains below, sequenced in a study of T-cell reconstitution after alpha-beta-depleted transplantation in children. Using unique molecular identifiers, the investigators prepared the TCRbeta library. TCRdb ran MiXCR on the PCR reads and lists one entry per CDR3 protein. The sample holds roughly 500,000 distinct CDR3 sequences, over 25% seen once. Sequenced here: PBMCs from the stem cell graft donor, sampled from the stem cell graft. Every receptor here comes from a human donor who donated a stem cell graft to a child with aplastic anemia.

CDR3 sequence (DNA): TGCAGCGCCCTGGGGGGCGCGGGAGGTCCTCCAGATACGCAGTATTTT. Protein: CSALGGAGGPPDTQYF. This chain uses TRBV29-1 with TRBJ2-3; 8 bases are a match to TRBD2. This CDR3 has 16 amino acids. CDR1 is SQVTM, CDR2 ANQGSEA, per germline. J lost 4 bases, V lost 7 bases, and 16 bases had no gene match.

This chain uses TRBV12-3 or TRBV12-4 with TRBJ2-7, with 13 bases identical to TRBD2. The CDR3 length is 17 residues. Trimming at V came to 5 bases and at J to 1 base, leaving 8 bases not matched to a gene. The CDR3 here is CASSPSGLAGVSYEQYF. DNA of the CDR3: TGTGCCAGCAGTCCTTCCGGACTAGCGGGGGTATCCTACGAGCAGTACTTC.

This clonotype was detected a few times. This rearrangement joins TRBV20-1 to TRBJ2-2; 7 nucleotides match TRBD2. The CDR3 is made up of 16 amino acids. Trimming at V came to 2 bases and at J to 2 bases, leaving 8 bases not matched to a gene. CDR1 and CDR2 (germline): DFQATT, SNEGSKA (reference sequence). The CDR3 here is CSARLAALYNTGELFF. The CDR3 region has the DNA TGCAGTGCTAGACTAGCGGCCCTTTATAACACCGGGGAGCTGTTTTTT.